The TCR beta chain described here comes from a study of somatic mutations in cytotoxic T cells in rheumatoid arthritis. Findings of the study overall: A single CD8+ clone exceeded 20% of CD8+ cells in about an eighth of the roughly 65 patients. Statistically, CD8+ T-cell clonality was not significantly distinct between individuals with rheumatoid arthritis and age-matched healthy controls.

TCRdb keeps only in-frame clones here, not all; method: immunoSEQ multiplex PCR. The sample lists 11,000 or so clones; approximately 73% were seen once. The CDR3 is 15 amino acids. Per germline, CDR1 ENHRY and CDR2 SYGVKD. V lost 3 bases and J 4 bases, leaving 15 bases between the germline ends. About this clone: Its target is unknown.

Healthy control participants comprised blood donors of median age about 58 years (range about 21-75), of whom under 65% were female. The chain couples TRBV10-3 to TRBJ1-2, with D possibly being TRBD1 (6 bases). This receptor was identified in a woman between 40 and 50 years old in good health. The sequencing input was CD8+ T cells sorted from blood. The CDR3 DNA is TGTGCCATCAGTGATTCCACACAGGGCAGCTATGGCTACACCTTC. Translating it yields CAISDSTQGSYGYTF.